This entry lists 6 T cell receptor beta chains sequenced from one sample in a study of shared clonotypes between healthy human individuals. Sequencing was performed with immunoSEQ multiplex PCR; in TCRdb, only in-frame clones are kept and a portion is missing. The sample has roughly 500,000 clones, around 80% seen once. The specimen sequenced was PBMCs. Every receptor here comes from a woman in her 40s in good health. Some clones in this sample may be carry-over from other donors' samples.

The chain links TRBV10-3 to TRBJ2-3, with a weak D call TRBD1 (6 bases). The V and J ends lost 7 bases and 0 bases respectively, with 8 bases between them. Germline assignment: CDR1 ENHRY and CDR2 SYGVKD. This CDR3 has 13 residues. The CDR3 sequence is CAITGQSTDTQYF. CDR3 DNA sequence: TGTGCCATCACCGGACAGAGCACAGATACGCAGTATTTT.

Points on this clone: A read error may explain this, as a much larger clone is one base away. The gene calls are TRBV2 and TRBJ1-2; 7 nucleotides agree with TRBD1. Germline lookup yields CDR1 SNHLY and CDR2 FYNNEI. Trimming cost V 4 bases and J 6 bases; bases outside gene matches: 8. This CDR3 is 14 amino acids long. The CDR3 sequence is CASSVTQGDHGYTF. The CDR3 coding sequence is TGTGCCAGCAGTGTTACGCAGGGGGACCATGGCTACACCTTC.

This clone was picked up many times. The rearrangement links TRBV5-1 to TRBJ2-1; either TRBD1 or TRBD2 may fit D (6 bases each). Germline values: CDR1 SGHRS, CDR2 YFSETQ. The CDR3 is 13 amino acids. The V gene lost 8 bases and the J gene lost 9 bases, with 18 bases spanning the gap. The CDR3 DNA follows: TGCGCCAGTGAGGAGCGAGGGGGGAGTGAGCAGTTCTTC. The encoded protein is CASEERGGSEQFF.

To note about this clone: In the same sample, other DNA sequences code for this CDR3. The chain has TRBV5-1 and TRBJ2-5, with D perhaps assigned TRBD1 or TRBD2 (5 bases each). The germline gives CDR1 SGHRS, CDR2 YFSETQ. V lost 0 bases and J 4 bases, leaving 7 bases between the germline ends. This CDR3 is built from 13 residues. The CDR3, as DNA: TGCGCCAGCAGCTTGGCTGGGGGAGAGACCCAGTACTTC. It codes for CASSLAGGETQYF.

The chain recombines TRBV5-4 with TRBJ1-3; 8 bases align to TRBD1. The CDR3 has 15 residues. The germline gives CDR1 SGHNT, CDR2 YYREEE (reference sequence). Trimming cost V 2 bases and J 4 bases; bases outside gene matches: 5. This CDR3 is CASSFQGARGNTIYF. The CDR3 region has the DNA TGTGCCAGCAGCTTCCAGGGGGCGCGAGGAAACACCATATATTTT.

The J gene is TRBJ1-5, the V gene TRBV5-3; D not certain. TRBV5-3 is known as an ORF, though its function is uncertain. With 6 bases removed from V and 1 base from J, the gap between germline ends came to 5 bases. CDR3 length: 12 amino acids. CDR3 residues: CARKRSNQPQHF. The CDR3 region has the DNA TGTGCCAGAAAACGGAGCAATCAGCCCCAGCATTTT.